This T cell receptor (beta chain) was documented in a study of T-cell reconstitution after alpha-beta-depleted transplantation in children listed by TCRdb under 2016. Broadly, across the study: T-cell immune reconstitution after TCRalphabeta/CD19-depleted allogeneic hematopoietic cell transplantation in children was quantitatively tracked in the study by means of TCR repertoire profiling. Beyond this particular receptor, the publication reports: The apparently early recovery of alphabetaT-cell counts about two months after transplant reportedly depended on only several hundred rapidly expanded clones that came from non-depleted graft cells. Hyperexpanded clone frequencies declined over subsequent months; after one year, T-cell counts and TCRbeta diversity were mostly attributed to newly produced T cells. In some patients, the high TCRbeta diversity seen at day 60 was put down to recipient T cells and intrathymic progenitors that had survived conditioning.

The sample's treatment or condition, from its label and the paper: allogeneic hematopoietic cell transplantation with graft depleted of TCRalphabeta T cells and CD19 B cells. Transplant recipients were children who received TCRalphabeta/CD19-depleted allogeneic hematopoietic cell grafts. Only a few counts were recorded for this clonotype. Its antigen is not yet known. The sample holds no much larger clone one base away, and base qualities are not on file. V trim: 0 bases; J trim: 2 bases; unmatched bases: 4. CDR1 and CDR2, looked up from the germline V gene, are SGDLS and YYNGEE. From its cysteine to its phenylalanine, the CDR3 spans 16 amino acids. The only DNA kept is the CDR3, 48 bases in frame from the first base. The receptor library was made with PCR. Sequencing instrument: Illumina HiSeq 2500. To normalize quantification of the TCRbeta repertoire, the TCR libraries were built with molecular barcoding that relied on unique molecular identifiers. The public reads were quality trimmed at Q25 with fastp and then assembled into clones with MiXCR by TCRdb, keeping productive beta chains. Rows with a matching CDR3 protein are joined into one entry that keeps the most common DNA and genes. Across this sample there are some 830,000 distinct CDR3 sequences, with 15% to 20% seen only once. The top ten constitute about 4.6% of the sample.

This receptor chain uses TRBV9 and TRBJ2-7, with 11 bases aligning to TRBD1. The source was PBMCs, mostly from graft donor cells, collected 360 days after TCRalphabeta/CD19-depleted stem cell transplant. The TCR comes from a male patient aged 10 to 17 who had a stem cell transplant for acute lymphoblastic leukemia, so the T cells may come from the graft donor. In nucleotide form, the sequence is TGTGCCAGCAGCGTAGCTACGGGACAGGGGGCCTACGAGCAGTACTTC. Its product reads: CASSVATGQGAYEQYF.